Below are 6 T cell receptor beta chains sequenced from a single sample in a study of cytotoxic CD8 clonotypes in ibrutinib-treated CLL. The repertoire was sequenced with immunoSEQ multiplex PCR; TCRdb's copy has only in-frame clones and lacks some. This table holds roughly 250,000 clones, around 70% found once. Material: PBMCs, obtained after 24 months of ibrutinib treatment. These TCRs come from a human donor with chronic lymphocytic leukemia.

The chain links TRBV27 to TRBJ2-7; TRBD2 might be the D (5 bases). The CDR3 is 14 residues long. V lost 3 bases, J lost 3 bases, and 12 bases lay in between. The germline V gene encodes CDR1 MNHEY and CDR2 SMNVEV (reference sequence). The CDR3 bases are TGTGCCAGCAGTTTGAGGGAGTTGAACTACGAGCAGTACTTC. It yields the protein CASSLRELNYEQYF.

The chain joins TRBV6-5 to TRBJ2-7, with 9 bases identical to TRBD1. V trimming: 0 bases; J trimming: 4 bases; junction bases outside the gene matches: 7. CDR3 length: 16 residues. Germline V gene sequence: CDR1 MNHEY, CDR2 SVGAGI. The CDR3 sequence is CASSYSGTGYGYEQYF. CDR3 in DNA: TGTGCCAGCAGTTACTCCGGGACAGGGTATGGGTACGAGCAGTACTTC.

Comments on this clone: Distinct nucleotide sequences in the sample also encode this CDR3. The gene calls are TRBV9 and TRBJ2-7; D remains unclear. The CDR3 is made up of 15 amino acids. CDR1 and CDR2 (germline): SGDLS, YYNGEE. The V gene lost 0 bases and the J gene lost 0 bases, with 10 bases spanning the gap. The CDR3 DNA reads as TGTGCCAGCAGCGTAGAGGCTGTCAGCTCCTACGAGCAGTACTTC. The encoded protein is CASSVEAVSSYEQYF.

This clone was detected only once. The chain employs TRBV11-2 and TRBJ2-1, with 14 bases fitting TRBD2. Per germline, CDR1 SGHAT and CDR2 FQNNGV. The J segment lost 4 bases and the V segment lost 0 bases, leaving 5 bases of the junction unmatched. The CDR3 contains 18 residues. CDR3 nucleotide sequence: TGTGCCAGCAGCTTAGAGGGACTAGCGGGAGCTAAATACAATGAGCAGTTCTTC. Encoded protein: CASSLEGLAGAKYNEQFF.

J is TRBJ1-5 and V is TRBV30; D is unclear. Germline-derived CDR1 and CDR2 are GTSNPN and SVGIG (reference sequence). Trimming shortened V by 0 bases and J by 5 bases, and 14 bases separated the two germline ends. The length of the CDR3 is 15 residues. CDR3 sequence: CAWSVQAPAHQPQHF. The CDR3, as DNA: TGTGCCTGGAGTGTACAAGCCCCGGCCCATCAGCCCCAGCATTTT.

The V gene is TRBV2, the J gene TRBJ1-2; the match to TRBD1 covers 7 bases. The CDR3 is 14 residues long. The J segment lost 4 bases and the V segment lost 8 bases, leaving 10 bases of the junction unmatched. CDR1 and CDR2 (germline): SNHLY, FYNNEI. The CDR3 DNA reads TGTGCCAGCGAGGGACAGACGTCCTTCTATGGCTACACCTTC. Translated, it gives CASEGQTSFYGYTF.